The 3 T cell receptor beta chains presented below share a single source sample, sequenced in a study of T-cell reconstitution after alpha-beta-depleted transplantation in children. A library of TCRbeta sequences, prepared with unique molecular identifiers, was generated. TCRdb independently ran MiXCR on the PCR reads; one entry per CDR3 protein. Of some 290,000 distinct CDR3 sequences in the sample, roughly 21% are singletons; the top ten hold roughly 9.7%. The input for sequencing was PBMCs, mostly from graft donor cells, taken 180 days after TCRalphabeta/CD19-depleted stem cell transplant. The receptors were sampled from a male patient aged 10 to 17 who had a stem cell transplant for acute lymphoblastic leukemia, so the T cells may come from the graft donor.

As concerns this clonotype: One end of the junction fails to match germline, which may point to a read error. The chain has TRBV4-1 and TRBJ1-1; D is undetermined. In germline, CDR1 is MGHRA, CDR2 YSYEKL. This CDR3 is built from 17 residues. The CDR3 reads CASSQVRSRYPNTEAFF. For the CDR3, the DNA is TGCGCGAGCAGCCAAGTTAGGTCGCGGTATCCGAACACTGAAGCTTTCTTT.

This clonotype occurred a few times. V is TRBV12-3 or TRBV12-4 and J is TRBJ2-7; D unresolved. The CDR3 totals 12 residues. Trimming pared 2 bases from V and 6 bases from J, leaving 8 bases between. The CDR3 sequence is CASSLSRREQYF. CDR3 DNA sequence: TGTGCCAGCAGTTTATCCCGACGCGAGCAGTACTTC.

The rearrangement uses TRBV18 and TRBJ1-1; TRBD1 matches 8 bases. The V gene's germline CDR1 is KGHSH and CDR2 LQKENI. There are 15 residues in the CDR3. V trimming: 3 bases; J trimming: 4 bases; junction bases outside the gene matches: 7. CDR3 protein: CASSPVQGGGTEAFF. Here the CDR3 DNA reads TGTGCCAGCTCACCCGTACAGGGGGGAGGCACTGAAGCTTTCTTT.